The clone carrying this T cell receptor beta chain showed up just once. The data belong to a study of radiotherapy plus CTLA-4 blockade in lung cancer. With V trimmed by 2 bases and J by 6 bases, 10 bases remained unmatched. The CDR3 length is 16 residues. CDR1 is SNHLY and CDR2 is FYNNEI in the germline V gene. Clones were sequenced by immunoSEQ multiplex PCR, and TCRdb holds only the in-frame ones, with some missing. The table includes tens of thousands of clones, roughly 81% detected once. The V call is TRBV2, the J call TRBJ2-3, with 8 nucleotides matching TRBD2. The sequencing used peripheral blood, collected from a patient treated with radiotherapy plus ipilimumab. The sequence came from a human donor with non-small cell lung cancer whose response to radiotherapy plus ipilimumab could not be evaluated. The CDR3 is CASSEYVGLAGDTQYF. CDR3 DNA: TGTGCCAGCAGTGAATACGTGGGGCTAGCGGGTGATACGCAGTATTTT. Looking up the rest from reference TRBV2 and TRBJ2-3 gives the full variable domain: EPEVTQTPSHQVTQMGQEVILRCVPISNHLYFYWYRQILGQKVEFLVSFYNNEISEKSEIFDDQFSVERPDGSNFTLKIRSTKLEDSAMYFCASSEYVGLAGDTQYFGPGTRLTVL.